The rows below give T cell receptor beta chains drawn from one sample of a study of T-cell reconstitution after alpha-beta-depleted transplantation in children. TCRdb ran MiXCR on the PCR reads and lists one entry per CDR3 protein. The data contain 500,000 to 750,000 distinct CDR3 sequences, 13% of them singletons. The sample was PBMCs, mostly from graft donor cells, taken 360 days after TCRalphabeta/CD19-depleted stem cell transplant. The receptors were sampled from a male patient under 18 who had a stem cell transplant for acute myeloid leukemia, so the T cells may come from the graft donor. CDR3s include the opening cysteine and the closing phenylalanine or tryptophan. A D gene is named only where the DNA matches it firmly. Only part of the rows carry a size: once, few, many, or a class if the clone is expanded.

clone_size: many
j_call: TRBJ2-5
v_call: TRBV25-1
d_call: .
cdr3_nt: TGTGCCAGCAGTGAATTGAGGGTGGGAGAGACCCAGTACTTC
cdr3_aa: CASSELRVGETQYF

clone_size: few
j_call: TRBJ2-7
v_call: TRBV28
d_call: TRBD2
cdr3_nt: TGTGCCAGCAGTTGGACTGGACTAGCGGCTTACTACGAGCAGTACTTC
cdr3_aa: CASSWTGLAAYYEQYF

clone_size: .
j_call: TRBJ2-7
v_call: TRBV4-3
d_call: TRBD1
cdr3_nt: TGCGCCAGCAGTCGCCGCCCGGGACAGGGGGCCTACGAGCAGTACTTC
cdr3_aa: CASSRRPGQGAYEQYF

clone_size: many
j_call: TRBJ2-1
v_call: TRBV11-2
d_call: TRBD2
cdr3_nt: TGTGCCAGCAGCCTCAGAACGCCCAGCGGGAAATCCTACAATGAGCAGTTCTTC
cdr3_aa: CASSLRTPSGKSYNEQFF

clone_size: .
j_call: TRBJ2-7
v_call: TRBV9
d_call: .
cdr3_nt: TGTGCCAGCAGCGTAGAGGGGACAAGCTACGAGCAGTACTTC
cdr3_aa: CASSVEGTSYEQYF

clone_size: .
j_call: TRBJ2-7
v_call: TRBV2
d_call: .
cdr3_nt: TGTGCCAGCAGCCCCAAGACAGGACCCCACGAGCAGTACTTC
cdr3_aa: CASSPKTGPHEQYF

clone_size: few
j_call: TRBJ2-5
v_call: TRBV20-1
d_call: .
cdr3_nt: TGCAGTGCTAGACCGATAGAAGTGGACCAAGAGACCCAGTACTTC
cdr3_aa: CSARPIEVDQETQYF

clone_size: many
j_call: TRBJ2-7
v_call: TRBV7-2
d_call: TRBD2
cdr3_nt: TGTGCCAGCAGCTTAGCTGGCGGGAGAATGTTCGAGCAGTACTTC
cdr3_aa: CASSLAGGRMFEQYF

clone_size: .
j_call: TRBJ2-5
v_call: TRBV7-8
d_call: TRBD2
cdr3_nt: TGTGCCAGCAGCTTAAGCAGTGCTAGCGGAGGTGTGTTGTCCCAGTACTTC
cdr3_aa: CASSLSSASGGVLSQYF

clone_size: few
j_call: TRBJ1-1
v_call: TRBV20-1
d_call: .
cdr3_nt: TGCAGTGCTAGGCGACAGGCCACTGAAGCTTTCTTT
cdr3_aa: CSARRQATEAFF

clone_size: .
j_call: TRBJ2-3
v_call: TRBV29-1
d_call: TRBD2
cdr3_nt: TGCAGCGTTTTAGGGAGGGCCACAACAGATACGCAGTATTTT
cdr3_aa: CSVLGRATTDTQYF

clone_size: many
j_call: TRBJ2-1
v_call: TRBV3-1
d_call: .
cdr3_nt: TGTGCCAGCAGCATTCGGACTGCCGGCTATGAGCAGTTCTTC
cdr3_aa: CASSIRTAGYEQFF

clone_size: .
j_call: TRBJ2-2
v_call: TRBV5-1
d_call: .
cdr3_nt: TGCGCCATCAGCTTGGTGCAGGGCACCGGGGAGCTGTTTTTT
cdr3_aa: CAISLVQGTGELFF

clone_size: few
j_call: TRBJ2-7
v_call: TRBV12-3/TRBV12-4
d_call: TRBD2
cdr3_nt: TGTGCCAGCAGTTTGGCGGGAGGGCCCATCGAGCAGTACTTC
cdr3_aa: CASSLAGGPIEQYF

clone_size: .
j_call: TRBJ2-7
v_call: TRBV29-1
d_call: .
cdr3_nt: TGCAGCACCCGGGACGGCCCCTACGAGCAGTACTTC
cdr3_aa: CSTRDGPYEQYF

clone_size: .
j_call: TRBJ2-5
v_call: TRBV24-1
d_call: TRBD2
cdr3_nt: TGTGCCACCAGTGAGGGGGCGGGGGGGACCCAGTACTTC
cdr3_aa: CATSEGAGGTQYF

clone_size: .
j_call: TRBJ2-7
v_call: TRBV24-1
d_call: .
cdr3_nt: TGTGCCACCAGTGATTTGGGCCGGGAGCAGTACTTC
cdr3_aa: CATSDLGREQYF

clone_size: many
j_call: TRBJ1-2
v_call: TRBV9
d_call: .
cdr3_nt: TGTGCCAGCAGCGGACGAGCAGGGGCCTTTAACTATGGCTACACCTTC
cdr3_aa: CASSGRAGAFNYGYTF

clone_size: few
j_call: TRBJ2-7
v_call: TRBV14
d_call: .
cdr3_nt: TGTGCCAGCAGCCCTCAGCGATCATATTCCTACGAGCAGTACTTC
cdr3_aa: CASSPQRSYSYEQYF

clone_size: .
j_call: TRBJ2-3
v_call: TRBV11-3
d_call: TRBD2
cdr3_nt: TGTGCCAGCAGCTTAAGGGCGGGAGAAACAGATACGCAGTATTTT
cdr3_aa: CASSLRAGETDTQYF

clone_size: many
j_call: TRBJ2-1
v_call: TRBV4-3
d_call: TRBD2
cdr3_nt: TGCGCCAGCAGCCAAGTCGGCGGGGGTCCTTACAATGAGCAGTTCTTC
cdr3_aa: CASSQVGGGPYNEQFF

clone_size: many
j_call: TRBJ2-5
v_call: TRBV7-3
d_call: .
cdr3_nt: TGTGCCAGCAGCTTAACGCCGGGGGTCCAAGAGACCCAGTACTTC
cdr3_aa: CASSLTPGVQETQYF

clone_size: few
j_call: TRBJ2-2
v_call: TRBV29-1
d_call: .
cdr3_nt: TGCAGCGCGGAGGCCCCCGGGGAGCTGTTTTTT
cdr3_aa: CSAEAPGELFF

clone_size: few
j_call: TRBJ2-2
v_call: TRBV6-5
d_call: .
cdr3_nt: TGTGCCAGCAGTTACGAGGGGGTAAACACCGGGGAGCTGTTTTTT
cdr3_aa: CASSYEGVNTGELFF

clone_size: .
j_call: TRBJ2-7
v_call: TRBV29-1
d_call: TRBD1
cdr3_nt: TGCAGCGTTGAATGGGACAGTGGCGAGCAGTACTTC
cdr3_aa: CSVEWDSGEQYF

clone_size: few
j_call: TRBJ2-7
v_call: TRBV5-1
d_call: TRBD2
cdr3_nt: TGCGCCAGCAGCCCGACTAGCGGGAGGGTTTTCGAGCAGTACTTC
cdr3_aa: CASSPTSGRVFEQYF

clone_size: .
j_call: TRBJ2-7
v_call: TRBV5-5
d_call: TRBD2
cdr3_nt: TGTGCCAGCAGCTTGCAGGGACTAGGGGGAGGCGAGCAGTACTTC
cdr3_aa: CASSLQGLGGGEQYF

clone_size: .
j_call: TRBJ2-2
v_call: TRBV18
d_call: .
cdr3_nt: TGTGCCAGCTCACCACGGAAGCTAGCGATGAACACCGGGGAGCTGTTTTTT
cdr3_aa: CASSPRKLAMNTGELFF

clone_size: few
j_call: TRBJ2-1
v_call: TRBV12-3/TRBV12-4
d_call: TRBD2
cdr3_nt: TGTGCCAGCACCTTTGGCGGGGGTTCCTACAATGAGCAGTTCTTC
cdr3_aa: CASTFGGGSYNEQFF

clone_size: .
j_call: TRBJ1-5
v_call: TRBV7-9
d_call: .
cdr3_nt: TGTGCCAGCAGCTTAGGGGGCGTGTGGCCCCAGCATTTT
cdr3_aa: CASSLGGVWPQHF

clone_size: .
j_call: TRBJ2-6
v_call: TRBV11-2
d_call: .
cdr3_nt: TGTGCCAGCAGCTCTGGGAGCGGTATCTTCTCTGGGGCCAACGTCCTGACTTTC
cdr3_aa: CASSSGSGIFSGANVLTF

clone_size: many
j_call: TRBJ2-7
v_call: TRBV2
d_call: TRBD1
cdr3_nt: TGTGCCAGCAGTGCGGACAGGGGACTCCTGGTGTCATACGAGCAGTACTTC
cdr3_aa: CASSADRGLLVSYEQYF

clone_size: many
j_call: TRBJ2-3
v_call: TRBV11-3
d_call: .
cdr3_nt: TGTGCCAGCAGCTTAGGACGCGGGAGCACAGATACGCAGTATTTT
cdr3_aa: CASSLGRGSTDTQYF

clone_size: few
j_call: TRBJ2-1
v_call: TRBV12-3/TRBV12-4
d_call: .
cdr3_nt: TGTGCCAGCAGGCGGGACCCGGGGCCCTACAATGAGCAGTTCTTC
cdr3_aa: CASRRDPGPYNEQFF

clone_size: .
j_call: TRBJ2-5
v_call: TRBV20-1
d_call: .
cdr3_nt: TGCAGTGCTACAGATGCTTTGGTGGAGACCCAGTACTTC
cdr3_aa: CSATDALVETQYF

clone_size: .
j_call: TRBJ1-5
v_call: TRBV7-9
d_call: .
cdr3_nt: TGTGCCAGCAGCCCCGGGACCGACTGGTGGCCCCAGCATTTT
cdr3_aa: CASSPGTDWWPQHF

clone_size: .
j_call: TRBJ2-3
v_call: TRBV18
d_call: .
cdr3_nt: TGTGCCAGCTCGATGACCACAGATACGCAGTATTTT
cdr3_aa: CASSMTTDTQYF

clone_size: .
j_call: TRBJ1-2
v_call: TRBV12-3/TRBV12-4
d_call: TRBD1
cdr3_nt: TGTGCCAGCGTTTTCTCGGGACAGCCGATTCCGATCAATGGCTACACCTTC
cdr3_aa: CASVFSGQPIPINGYTF

clone_size: .
j_call: TRBJ2-3
v_call: TRBV12-3/TRBV12-4
d_call: TRBD2
cdr3_nt: TGTGCCAGCAGATTTAGCGGGGGCACAGATACGCAGTATTTT
cdr3_aa: CASRFSGGTDTQYF

clone_size: .
j_call: TRBJ1-5
v_call: TRBV20-1
d_call: .
cdr3_nt: TGCAGTGCTAGGTTACCGGGGGATTATAGCAATCAGCCCCAGCATTTT
cdr3_aa: CSARLPGDYSNQPQHF

clone_size: few
j_call: TRBJ2-7
v_call: TRBV20-1
d_call: TRBD2
cdr3_nt: TGCAGTGCTAGGGCTAGCGGGAGGGCCATGGACGAGCAGTACTTC
cdr3_aa: CSARASGRAMDEQYF

clone_size: .
j_call: TRBJ2-5
v_call: TRBV18
d_call: TRBD2
cdr3_nt: TGTGCCAGCTCACCAGGGGCTAGCGGGATGAAGACCCAGTACTTC
cdr3_aa: CASSPGASGMKTQYF

clone_size: many
j_call: TRBJ2-7
v_call: TRBV20-1
d_call: .
cdr3_nt: TGCAGTGCTGGATGGGTGGGGGAGCAGTACTTC
cdr3_aa: CSAGWVGEQYF

clone_size: .
j_call: TRBJ2-7
v_call: TRBV28
d_call: .
cdr3_nt: TGTGCCAGCTCCTATCCCCACTACGAGCAGTACTTC
cdr3_aa: CASSYPHYEQYF

clone_size: few
j_call: TRBJ1-4
v_call: TRBV12-3/TRBV12-4
d_call: TRBD1
cdr3_nt: TGTGCCAGCAGTTTAGGCCCGACAGGGGGGAATGAAAAACTGTTTTTT
cdr3_aa: CASSLGPTGGNEKLFF

clone_size: .
j_call: TRBJ1-1
v_call: TRBV9
d_call: .
cdr3_nt: TGTGCCAGCAGCGTAGCGGGGGCTGTGAACACTGAAGCTTTCTTT
cdr3_aa: CASSVAGAVNTEAFF

clone_size: .
j_call: TRBJ2-5
v_call: TRBV20-1
d_call: .
cdr3_nt: TGCAGTGCGGATACCTTAGGGGAGTCAGAGACCCAGTACTTC
cdr3_aa: CSADTLGESETQYF